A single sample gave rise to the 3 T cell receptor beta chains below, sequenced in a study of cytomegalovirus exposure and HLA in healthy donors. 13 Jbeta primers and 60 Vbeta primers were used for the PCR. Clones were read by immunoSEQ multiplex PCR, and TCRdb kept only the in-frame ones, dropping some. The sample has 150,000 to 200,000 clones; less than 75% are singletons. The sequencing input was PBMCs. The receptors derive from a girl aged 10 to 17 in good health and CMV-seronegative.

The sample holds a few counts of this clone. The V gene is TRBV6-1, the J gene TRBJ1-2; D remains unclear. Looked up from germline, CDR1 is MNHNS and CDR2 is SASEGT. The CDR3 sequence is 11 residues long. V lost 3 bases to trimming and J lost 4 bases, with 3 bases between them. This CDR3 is CASSDIYGYTF. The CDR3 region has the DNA TGTGCCAGCAGTGACATCTATGGCTACACCTTC.

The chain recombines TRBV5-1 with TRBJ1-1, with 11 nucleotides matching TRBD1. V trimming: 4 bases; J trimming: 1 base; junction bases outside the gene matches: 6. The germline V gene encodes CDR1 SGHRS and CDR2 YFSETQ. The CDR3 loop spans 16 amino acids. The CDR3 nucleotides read TGCGCCAGCAGCCCCGGGACAGGGGGGCGGAACACTGAAGCTTTCTTT. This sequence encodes CASSPGTGGRNTEAFF.

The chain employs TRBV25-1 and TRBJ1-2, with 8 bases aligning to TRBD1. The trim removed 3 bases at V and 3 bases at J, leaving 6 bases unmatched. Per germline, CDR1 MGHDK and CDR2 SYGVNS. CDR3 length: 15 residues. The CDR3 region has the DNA TGTGCCAGCAGTGAGGACAGGGATGGCGACTATGGCTACACCTTC. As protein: CASSEDRDGDYGYTF.